These 9 T cell receptor beta chains originate from one sample sequenced in a study of CD8 T cells in ankylosing spondylitis. TCRdb re-derived calls from the 5' RACE reads in MiXCR, one entry per CDR3 protein. Found here are 250,000 to 350,000 distinct CDR3 sequences, about 19% of them singletons; the top ten hold 7.5% to 9.5%. The sequencing input was blood, either unsorted or a sorted T cell fraction (not recorded which). Source of these receptors: a male donor with ankylosing spondylitis or in good health (not recorded which).

CDR3 sequence: CATSESTGPLNQPQHF. CDR3 sequence (DNA): TGTGCCACCAGTGAGTCTACAGGGCCCCTAAATCAGCCCCAGCATTTT. V and J are TRBV24-1 and TRBJ1-5, with D possibly being TRBD1 (6 bases). Germline V lookup: CDR1 KGHDR, CDR2 SFDVKD. This CDR3 spans 16 amino acids. V lost 4 bases to trimming and J lost 4 bases, with 16 bases between them.

This clonotype was observed a few times. This rearrangement joins TRBV7-6 to TRBJ2-5; D could derive from TRBD1 or TRBD2 (5 bases each). Trimming removed 2 bases from V and 4 bases from J, with 11 bases in between. Germline V gene sequence: CDR1 SGHVS, CDR2 FNYEAQ. The CDR3 extends over 14 amino acids. The CDR3 DNA follows: TGTGCCAGCAGCTTAAGGATTGGGGGAGAGACCCAGTACTTC. Amino acids: CASSLRIGGETQYF.

This sequence joins TRBV27 and TRBJ1-5; D perhaps matches TRBD1 (6 bases). The CDR3 runs 15 residues. Looked up from germline, CDR1 is MNHEY and CDR2 is SMNVEV (reference sequence). V dropped 5 bases and J dropped 0 bases, with 11 bases sitting between them. The CDR3 DNA reads TGTGCCAGCAGTCCATACAGGGATAGCAATCAGCCCCAGCATTTT. Its protein product is CASSPYRDSNQPQHF.

This clonotype was observed at least ten times. This rearrangement joins TRBV20-1 to TRBJ1-5, with 9 bases lining up with TRBD1. The V segment lost 4 bases and the J segment 5 bases; nucleotides outside the gene matches: 9. The CDR3 loop spans 15 amino acids. Germline V CDR1 and CDR2: DFQATT, SNEGSKA (reference sequence). In DNA, the CDR3 is TGCAGTGCTAAAAACAGGGGGCTTGGAGATCAGCCCCAGCATTTT. Protein product: CSAKNRGLGDQPQHF.

This clonotype was seen only a few times. The chain employs TRBV10-3 and TRBJ2-1; D unclear. The CDR3 loop spans 11 amino acids. Per the germline V gene, CDR1 is ENHRY and CDR2 is SYGVKD. Trimming stripped 5 bases from V and 5 bases from J, with 4 bases between. The CDR3 nucleotides read TGTGCCATCAGTTTAGACAATGAGCAGTTCTTC. Protein product: CAISLDNEQFF.

This clonotype occurred many times. The chain carries TRBV27 and TRBJ2-1; 13 bases agree with TRBD2. Germline CDR1 is MNHEY and CDR2 is SMNVEV (reference sequence). This CDR3 is 16 amino acids long. Germline trimming cut 5 bases from V and 4 bases from J; bases unmatched to any gene: 5. CDR3 amino acids: CASSLGTSGTYNEQFF. The DNA for the CDR3 is TGTGCCAGCAGTCTCGGGACTAGCGGGACATACAATGAGCAGTTCTTC.

This chain uses TRBV18 with TRBJ1-1; the D gene is possibly TRBD1 (5 bases). Germline CDR1 KGHSH, CDR2 LQKENI. The CDR3 has 15 amino acids. The V gene lost 4 bases and the J gene lost 2 bases, with 14 bases spanning the gap. This chain's CDR3 is CASSQYGAKNTEAFF. CDR3 DNA: TGTGCCAGCTCACAATATGGGGCGAAAAACACTGAAGCTTTCTTT.

This clonotype was detected many times. The CDR3 sequence is CSAVRRLAGETDTQYF. CDR3 coding DNA: TGCAGTGCCGTACGTAGACTAGCGGGGGAGACAGATACGCAGTATTTT. The V and J genes are TRBV20-1 and TRBJ2-3; TRBD2 matches 12 bases. V gave up 6 bases and J gave up 3 bases; unmatched junction bases: 10. The germline CDR1 and CDR2 sequences are DFQATT and SNEGSKA (reference sequence). CDR3 length: 16 amino acids.

The chain recombines TRBV4-1 with TRBJ1-1; D unclear. The V end lost 0 bases, the J end lost 4 bases, and 15 bases lay between the germline ends. Per germline, CDR1 MGHRA and CDR2 YSYEKL. The CDR3 sequence is 16 residues long. The CDR3 DNA follows: TGCGCCAGCAGCCAAGATAAGTGGGCCGAGGGCACTGAAGCTTTCTTT. Translated, it gives CASSQDKWAEGTEAFF.